This T cell receptor (beta chain) was identified in a study of T cells after yellow fever vaccination. TCR cDNA, made by 5'RACE template switching, carried an added universal primer site and UMIs. Each CDR3 protein is one row after TCRdb ran MiXCR on the 5' RACE reads. The data hold about 580,000 distinct CDR3 sequences, with about 15% observed a single time. General study findings and limits: Within FACS-sorted repertoires, abundant clonotypes contaminating from the bulk population could be present.

Points on this clonotype: Its specificity is unknown.

Sequencing was performed on PBMCs, taken 5 days after the first yellow fever vaccination. The origin of this receptor is a young man who received the YFV17D yellow fever vaccine.

For the CDR3, the DNA is TGCGCCAGCAGCCAAGATCTTGGTTTCAATGAGCAGTTCTTC. Residues: CASSQDLGFNEQFF. The V gene is TRBV4-1, the J gene TRBJ2-1; no definite D call. Germline V lookup: CDR1 MGHRA, CDR2 YSYEKL. The CDR3 consists of 14 residues. The V gene lost 0 bases and the J gene lost 6 bases, with 9 bases spanning the gap.